This T cell receptor (beta chain) was sequenced in a study of blood T cells in healthy people across ages. The CDR3 runs 14 residues. V lost 3 bases, J lost 8 bases, and 4 bases stayed unmatched. CDR1 and CDR2 from the germline V gene are LGHDT and YNNKEL (reference sequence). Only a few counts were recorded for this clonotype. A second PCR of roughly 7 to 11 cycles used a sample-barcoded 5' primer and a J-beta primer mix. MiXCR, run by TCRdb on the 5' RACE reads, gives a single entry per CDR3 protein. The repertoire includes more than 900,000 distinct CDR3 sequences, approximately 25% of them detected once, and less than 0.75% sits in the top ten. This sample also appeared in a second study, on T cells of mothers and their children. That paper states: Versus unrelated pairs, overlap was slightly higher in related mother-child pairs, without reaching significance.

V is TRBV3-1 and J is TRBJ1-2; 12 bases are shared with TRBD1. The sequencing input was blood. The TCR comes from a girl aged 2 to 10 in good health. In nucleotides, the CDR3 is TGTGCCAGCAGCCATGGGGACAGGGGGCAAGGCTACACCTTC. This sequence encodes CASSHGDRGQGYTF.